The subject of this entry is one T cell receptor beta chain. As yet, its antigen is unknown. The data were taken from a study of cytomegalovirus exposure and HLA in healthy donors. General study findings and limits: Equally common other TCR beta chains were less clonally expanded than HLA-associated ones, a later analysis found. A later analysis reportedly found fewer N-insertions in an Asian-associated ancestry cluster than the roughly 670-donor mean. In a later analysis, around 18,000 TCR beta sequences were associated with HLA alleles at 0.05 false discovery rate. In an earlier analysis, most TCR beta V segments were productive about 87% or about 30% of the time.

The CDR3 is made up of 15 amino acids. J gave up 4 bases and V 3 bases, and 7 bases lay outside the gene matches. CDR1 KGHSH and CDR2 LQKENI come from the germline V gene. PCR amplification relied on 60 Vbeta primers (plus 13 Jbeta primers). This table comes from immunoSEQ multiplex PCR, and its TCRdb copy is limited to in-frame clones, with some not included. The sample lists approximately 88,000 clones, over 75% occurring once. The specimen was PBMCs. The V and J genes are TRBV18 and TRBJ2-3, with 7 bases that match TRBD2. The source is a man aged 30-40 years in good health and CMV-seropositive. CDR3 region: CASSPSGTTSDTQYF. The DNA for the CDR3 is TGTGCCAGCTCACCGAGCGGGACCACATCAGATACGCAGTATTTT. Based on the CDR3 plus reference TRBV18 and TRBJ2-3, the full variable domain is NAGVMQNPRHLVRRRGQEARLRCSPMKGHSHVYWYRQLPEEGLKFMVYLQKENIIDESGMPKERFSAEFPKEGPSILRIQQVVRGDSAAYFCASSPSGTTSDTQYFGPGTRLTVL.